This passage covers 6 T cell receptor beta chains from one sample sequenced in a study of shared clonotypes between healthy human individuals. Produced via immunoSEQ multiplex PCR; TCRdb's table is partial and in-frame only. This table holds 2,500,000 or so clones, approximately 94% found once. Sequenced sample: naive CD4+ T cells from PBMCs. Sample subset: CD45RA+ positively selected. These receptors were taken from a man aged 18 to 29 in good health. Some clones in this sample may be carry-over from other donors' samples.

This clone has only one observation. The chain is built from TRBV4-1 and TRBJ1-3, with 7 bases fitting TRBD1. The length of the CDR3 is 17 residues. The J segment lost 0 bases and the V segment lost 0 bases, leaving 5 bases of the junction unmatched. Germline CDR1 MGHRA, CDR2 YSYEKL. The DNA for the CDR3 is TGCGCCAGCAGCCAAGATGGGAACAGGGGCTCTGGAAACACCATATATTTT. Translation: CASSQDGNRGSGNTIYF.

The chain employs TRBV11-3 and TRBJ2-1; 7 bases line up with TRBD2. Per germline, CDR1 SGHNT and CDR2 YENEEA. The CDR3 is 13 amino acids. With 6 bases clipped from V and 4 bases from J, the junction kept 3 bases outside the gene matches. The CDR3 reads CASSREEYNEQFF. For the CDR3, the DNA is TGTGCCAGCAGTCGGGAGGAGTACAATGAGCAGTTCTTC.

This rearrangement joins TRBV18 to TRBJ1-1; D gene unclear. The CDR3 totals 12 residues. CDR1 and CDR2 (germline): KGHSH, LQKENI. The V and J ends lost 5 bases and 1 base respectively, with 5 bases between them. CDR3 sequence: CASSVENTEAFF. The CDR3 nucleotides read TGTGCCAGCTCAGTTGAGAACACTGAAGCTTTCTTT.

The V and J genes are TRBV21-1 and TRBJ2-5; no check of the table's D call, TRBD2, against the DNA was made. The J call is doubtful: the DNA matches TRBJ2-7 better. TRBV21-1 is assigned pseudogene status. The CDR3 covers 14 residues. The CDR3 is CASSKNSGSHEQYF. The CDR3 DNA sequence: TGTGCCAGCAGCAAAAATAGCGGGAGCCACGAGCAGTACTTC.

This clone was counted a single time. This chain joins TRBV28 and TRBJ2-6, with 12 nucleotides matching TRBD2. Germline CDR1 reads MDHEN; CDR2 reads SYDVKM. This CDR3 has 18 residues. The trim removed 5 bases at V and 0 bases at J, leaving 5 bases unmatched. The CDR3 loop reads CASSRLAGGTSGANVLTF. The DNA for the CDR3 is TGTGCCAGCAGTCGTCTAGCGGGGGGGACCTCTGGGGCCAACGTCCTGACTTTC.

The rearrangement links TRBV27 to TRBJ2-1; 11 bases line up with TRBD2. Germline CDR1 reads MNHEY; CDR2 reads SMNVEV (reference sequence). This CDR3 spans 16 amino acids. The J segment lost 3 bases and the V segment lost 5 bases, leaving 6 bases of the junction unmatched. CDR3 protein: CASSHKGTSGYNEQFF. The DNA for the CDR3 is TGTGCCAGCAGTCACAAAGGGACTAGCGGCTACAATGAGCAGTTCTTC.